Shown below are 26 T cell receptor beta chains from a single sample sequenced in a study of beta chain features in type 1 diabetes. For these TCRs, the target antigens are not known. General study results and limits: Type 1 diabetes patients showed a moderate but significant shortening of TCRB CDR3s in all four CD4+ subsets.

Expressed TCRB transcripts were sequenced, since all the RNA that had been isolated was reverse transcribed. Assay: immunoSEQ multiplex PCR; the TCRdb copy retains only in-frame clones and omits some. The table lists about 160,000 clones, around 8.6% of them singletons, with under 0.65% in the top ten. Sequenced sample: central memory CD4+ T cells from blood. These receptors all come from a woman under 30 with type 1 diabetes.

This clone appeared a few times. The chain employs TRBV29-1 and TRBJ2-7; 10 bases map to TRBD1. Germline lookup yields CDR1 SQVTM and CDR2 ANQGSEA. CDR3 size: 14 residues. The V and J ends lost 3 bases and 4 bases, in that order; junction bases with no gene match: 6. The CDR3 loop is CSVDTGQGTYEQYF. CDR3 nucleotides: TGCAGCGTTGATACGGGACAGGGGACGTACGAGCAGTACTTC.

The sample holds a few counts of this clone. This clone may be a read error of a much larger clone one base away. V gene TRBV6-1 combines with J gene TRBJ2-5; 10 nucleotides align to TRBD1. The germline CDR1 and CDR2 sequences are MNHNS and SASEGT. The length of the CDR3 is 13 residues. Unmatched junction bases numbered 0, after V lost 6 bases and J lost 2 bases. CDR3 sequence: CASRDRGQETQYF. The CDR3 DNA reads TGTGCCAGCAGGGACAGGGGGCAAGAGACCCAGTACTTC.

The rearrangement links TRBV5-5 to TRBJ2-1; 7 bases agree with TRBD2. J gave up 8 bases and V 2 bases, and 10 bases lay outside the gene matches. CDR1 is SGHKS and CDR2 is YYEKEE in the germline V gene (reference sequence). The CDR3 length is 15 residues. The chain's CDR3 is CASSFRQGGWDEQFF. The DNA for the CDR3 is TGTGCCAGCAGCTTTAGGCAGGGAGGGTGGGATGAGCAGTTCTTC.

The chain recombines TRBV30 with TRBJ1-3, with D possibly being TRBD1 (6 bases). The V end was cut by 6 bases, the J end by 4 bases, with 7 bases between. The CDR3 length is 11 residues. Germline loops: CDR1 GTSNPN, CDR2 SVGIG (reference sequence). The CDR3 DNA is TGTGCCTGCGGACAGGGAAACACCATATATTTT. This codes for CACGQGNTIYF.

This sequence joins TRBV4-3 and TRBJ1-4; D gene uncertain. The CDR3 runs 15 residues. V was clipped by 1 base and J by 4 bases, with 10 bases between them. Germline lookup yields CDR1 LGHNA and CDR2 YSLEER. The CDR3 DNA is TGCGCCAGCAGCCAAGCCCTCGGTCTTAATGAAAAACTGTTTTTT. Its translation: CASSQALGLNEKLFF.

This clone has a handful of counts. J is TRBJ2-7 and V is TRBV5-6, with D maybe TRBD1 (5 bases). V lost 3 bases and J 0 bases, leaving 13 bases between the germline ends. Germline CDR1 reads SGHDT; CDR2 reads YYEEEE. The CDR3 sequence is 15 residues long. The CDR3 is CASSSGPRGSYEQYF. The CDR3 nucleotides are TGTGCCAGCAGCTCGGGCCCTAGGGGCTCCTACGAGCAGTACTTC.

This clone showed up just a few times. DNA for the CDR3: TGTGCCAGCAGTGACGTGGGGGGAAATGAAAAACTGTTTTTT. Amino acids: CASSDVGGNEKLFF. The chain carries TRBV25-1 and TRBJ1-4; D perhaps matches TRBD1 (5 bases). V lost 3 bases and J lost 5, with 10 bases in between. Germline-derived CDR1 and CDR2 are MGHDK and SYGVNS. The CDR3 contains 14 residues.

In this sample, this clone turned up a few times. CDR3: CASSLQGQGYGYTF. In nucleotides, the CDR3 is TGCGCCAGCAGCTTACAAGGACAGGGTTATGGCTACACCTTC. The rearrangement links TRBV4-3 to TRBJ1-2; 8 nucleotides agree with TRBD1. CDR1 LGHNA and CDR2 YSLEER come from the germline V gene. V was pared by 5 bases and J by 5 bases, with 7 bases of the junction left unmatched. The CDR3 totals 14 residues.

This clone was picked up a small number of times. The genes are TRBV5-1 and TRBJ2-5; TRBD2 agrees at 9 bases. CDR1 SGHRS and CDR2 YFSETQ come from the germline V gene. CDR3 length: 15 amino acids. V shed 1 base and J 2 bases; nucleotides not matched to a gene: 3. The CDR3 loop reads CASSLMGLAQETQYF. In nucleotides, the CDR3 is TGCGCCAGCAGCTTGATGGGACTAGCACAAGAGACCCAGTACTTC.

This clone was observed a few times. An end of the junction does not agree with germline; a read error may underlie this. V and J are TRBV20-1 and TRBJ2-3, with TRBD1 as a possible D gene (7 bases). Germline CDR1 DFQATT, CDR2 SNEGSKA (reference sequence). The CDR3 sequence is 11 residues long. In DNA, the CDR3 is TGCAGTGCTAGAGGCGGGACAGTGACCGATTTT. Encoded protein: CSARGGTVTDF.

The table lists this clone with a few counts. The J gene is TRBJ2-6, the V gene TRBV7-3; perhaps TRBD1 as D (6 bases). V was shortened by 5 bases and J by 2 bases, with 16 bases between the two germline ends. The CDR3 length is 17 residues. Per the germline V gene, CDR1 is SGHTA and CDR2 is FQGTGA. CDR3 nucleotide sequence: TGTGCCAGCAGCCCTCGACAGGCTACTACTGGGGCCAACGTCCTGACTTTC. Translating it yields CASSPRQATTGANVLTF.

The rearrangement links TRBV4-1 to TRBJ1-6; 7 bases fit TRBD1. Germline assignment: CDR1 MGHRA and CDR2 YSYEKL. After removal of 0 bases from V and 16 bases from J, the junction contained 3 bases not matched to a gene. The CDR3 covers 12 residues. CDR3 DNA: TGCGCCAGCAGCCAAGAATTGGGACAGCTCCACTTT. This encodes CASSQELGQLHF.

This clone was detected a few times. The rearrangement joins TRBV5-4 to TRBJ2-7, with TRBD1 matching 7 bases. V dropped 0 bases and J dropped 2; count of bases not matched to a gene: 5. The CDR3 has 15 amino acids. In germline, CDR1 is SGHNT, CDR2 YYREEE (reference sequence). CDR3 nucleotides: TGTGCCAGCAGCTTGGATCCAGGGGGTGCCTACGAGCAGTACTTC. Its protein is CASSLDPGGAYEQYF. The variable domain in full, completed from reference TRBV5-4 and TRBJ2-7, reads ETGVTQSPTHLIKTRGQQVTLRCSSQSGHNTVSWYQQALGQGPQFIFQYYREEENGRGNFPPRFSGLQFPNYSSELNVNALELDDSALYLCASSLDPGGAYEQYFGPGTRLTVT.

This rearrangement joins TRBV2 to TRBJ2-5, with D tentatively TRBD1 (7 bases). Per the germline V gene, CDR1 is SNHLY and CDR2 is FYNNEI. There are 13 residues in the CDR3. With 6 bases removed from V and 2 bases from J, the gap between germline ends came to 10 bases. The CDR3 region has the DNA TGTGCCAGCAGGGGGGGACAGCAAGAGACCCAGTACTTC. It translates to CASRGGQQETQYF.

V and J are TRBV28 and TRBJ1-2, with a possible D match to TRBD1 (6 bases). CDR3 length: 13 amino acids. CDR1 MDHEN and CDR2 SYDVKM come from the germline V gene. Trimming cost V 11 bases and J 1 base, with 14 bases left between them. Written as DNA, the CDR3 is TGTGCCGCTGAGACAGGCCTTAACTATGGCTACACCTTC. Amino acids: CAAETGLNYGYTF.

CDR3 region: CAWVPKKNTEAFF. CDR3 DNA: TGTGCCTGGGTCCCCAAAAAAAACACTGAAGCTTTCTTT. The rearrangement joins TRBV30 to TRBJ1-1; D gene uncertain. Germline CDR1 and CDR2: GTSNPN and SVGIG (reference sequence). Trimming pared 5 bases from V and 2 bases from J, leaving 12 bases between. CDR3 length: 13 amino acids.

This clone turned up a few times. Other DNA sequences within the sample encode an identical CDR3. The genes are TRBV7-3 and TRBJ2-7, with 8 bases identical to TRBD2. The CDR3 has 14 amino acids. The germline V gene encodes CDR1 SGHTA and CDR2 FQGTGA. Germline trimming cut 1 base from V and 6 bases from J; bases unmatched to any gene: 5. The CDR3 coding sequence is TGTGCCAGCAGCTTAAAAGCGGGAGAGGGCGAGCAGTACTTC. This encodes CASSLKAGEGEQYF.

In its sample, this clone was seen a few times. CDR3 sequence: CSVELASGAYEQYF. CDR3 sequence (DNA): TGCAGCGTTGAATTGGCTAGCGGGGCCTACGAGCAGTACTTC. The chain employs TRBV29-1 and TRBJ2-7, with 9 bases lining up with TRBD2. V was pared by 2 bases and J by 2 bases, with 4 bases of the junction left unmatched. The CDR3 contains 14 residues. The germline CDR1 and CDR2 sequences are SQVTM and ANQGSEA.

In this sample, this clone turned up a few times. The chain recombines TRBV4-1 with TRBJ2-2, with 8 bases that match TRBD2. V shed 1 base and J 4 bases; nucleotides not matched to a gene: 5. Per the germline V gene, CDR1 is MGHRA and CDR2 is YSYEKL. This CDR3 comprises 16 residues. CDR3 residues: CASSQVSGSGTGELFF. The DNA of the CDR3 is TGCGCCAGCAGCCAAGTGAGCGGGAGCGGCACCGGGGAGCTGTTTTTT.

This clone was seen only a few times. This rearrangement joins TRBV6-1 to TRBJ2-5; 9 bases are a match to TRBD1. The end of the DNA aligns better with TRBJ2-7, so the J call may be wrong. CDR1 and CDR2 from the germline V gene are MNHNS and SASEGT. The CDR3 extends over 14 amino acids. CDR3 amino acids: CASSLRDRVDEQYF. The CDR3 DNA sequence: TGTGCCAGCAGCCTCCGGGACAGGGTCGACGAGCAGTACTTC.

This clone was counted many times. The chain is built from TRBV11-2 and TRBJ2-7, with 9 bases identical to TRBD2. The CDR3 covers 14 residues. Germline lookup yields CDR1 SGHAT and CDR2 FQNNGV. V gave up 5 bases and J gave up 6 bases; unmatched junction bases: 8. Here the CDR3 DNA reads TGTGCCAGCAGCCCGTTTAGCGGGAGAGGCGAGCAGTACTTC. Protein product: CASSPFSGRGEQYF.

Only a few counts were recorded for this clone. The V and J genes are TRBV7-2 and TRBJ1-1; TRBD1 might be the D (5 bases). V lost 5 bases to trimming and J lost 2 bases, with 12 bases between them. The CDR3 is made up of 14 amino acids. Germline V lookup: CDR1 SGHTA, CDR2 FQGNSA. CDR3 amino acids: CASSGGAFNTEAFF. The CDR3 DNA is TGTGCCAGCAGCGGAGGGGCCTTCAACACTGAAGCTTTCTTT.

The chain carries TRBV7-8 and TRBJ1-3; D is uncertain. The CDR3 spans 15 residues. V gave up 5 bases and J gave up 0 bases, with 11 bases separating them. From germline, CDR1 is SGHVS and CDR2 FQNEAQ. CDR3 coding DNA: TGTGCCAGCAGCCAACAGCGGGGCTCTGGAAACACCATATATTTT. Translated, it gives CASSQQRGSGNTIYF.

This rearrangement joins TRBV18 to TRBJ1-2; the D is unclear. Germline V CDR1 and CDR2: KGHSH, LQKENI. The CDR3 consists of 13 residues. Trimming took off 2 bases at V and 3 bases at J, with 7 bases between the two ends. The CDR3 here is CASSPEQYYGYTF. As DNA, the CDR3 is TGTGCCAGCTCACCAGAACAGTACTATGGCTACACCTTC.

This clone was seen more than once but under ten times. This sequence joins TRBV5-1 and TRBJ2-1; the match to TRBD2 covers 9 bases. The CDR3 spans 13 residues. The J segment lost 8 bases and the V segment lost 3 bases, leaving 3 bases of the junction unmatched. Germline-derived CDR1 and CDR2 are SGHRS and YFSETQ. CDR3 nucleotides: TGCGCCAGCAGCTCCCTAGCGGGGTATGAGCAGTTCTTC. It translates to CASSSLAGYEQFF.

This clone has just a few counts. The rearrangement uses TRBV23-1 and TRBJ2-7; 10 bases are a match to TRBD1. TRBV23-1 counts as an open reading frame of uncertain function. Germline trimming cut 7 bases from V and 5 bases from J; bases unmatched to any gene: 8. The CDR3 has 14 residues. The CDR3 DNA is TGCGCCAGCAAGCCGGGACAGGGGAAGAACGAGCAGTACTTC. Its translation: CASKPGQGKNEQYF.